These 9 T cell receptor beta chains originate from one sample sequenced in a study of CD8 T cells in Susac syndrome. Random hexamers were used to reverse transcribe about 0.45 to 1 ug of RNA. TCRdb itself ran the immunoSEQ multiplex PCR reads through MiXCR, one entry per CDR3 protein. This sample has some 150,000 distinct CDR3 sequences, with 95% found just once. The sequenced material came from CD4+ T cells from PBMCs. The origin of the receptors is a human donor with Susac syndrome.

The chain has TRBV19 and TRBJ2-2, with unresolved D. Germline CDR1 is LNHDA and CDR2 is SQIVND (reference sequence). The CDR3 runs 12 residues. Trimming pared 7 bases from V and 5 bases from J, leaving 8 bases between. Here the CDR3 DNA reads TGTGCCAGTAAAAAGAGAACCGGGGAGCTGTTTTTT. Amino acids: CASKKRTGELFF.

This chain uses TRBV5-4 with TRBJ2-1; 10 bases line up with TRBD2. The CDR3 has 16 amino acids. CDR1 and CDR2 from the germline V gene are SGHNT and YYREEE (reference sequence). Trimming removed 4 bases from V and 0 bases from J; junction bases left unmatched: 4. The CDR3 loop reads CASSTPSGSSYNEQFF. CDR3 in DNA: TGTGCCAGCAGCACTCCTAGCGGGAGCTCCTACAATGAGCAGTTCTTC.

J is TRBJ1-5 and V is TRBV28; possibly TRBD1 for D (5 bases). This CDR3 has 12 amino acids. The germline V and J ends were trimmed by 4 bases and 5 bases, with 6 bases remaining between them. Germline V CDR1 and CDR2: MDHEN, SYDVKM. The CDR3 region is CASSWGDQPQHF. The CDR3 DNA reads as TGTGCCAGCAGTTGGGGGGATCAGCCCCAGCATTTT.

On this clonotype itself: Germline and junction disagree at one end, which may indicate a read error. As DNA, the CDR3 is TGTGCCAGCAGTGATGAGGGCATTCAGGCCTTC. Translating it yields CASSDEGIQAF. The chain employs TRBV2 and TRBJ1-2; no reliable D call. The CDR3 spans 11 residues. From germline, CDR1 is SNHLY and CDR2 FYNNEI.

The J gene is TRBJ2-3, the V gene TRBV20-1; D ambiguous. V was cut by 3 bases and J by 0 bases, with 10 bases left in between. CDR3 length equals 14 residues. CDR1 and CDR2 (germline): DFQATT, SNEGSKA (reference sequence). The DNA for the CDR3 is TGCAGTGCTAGTTGGGGTTCTAGCACAGATACGCAGTATTTT. It specifies CSASWGSSTDTQYF.

The chain uses TRBV7-3 and TRBJ2-7; D is uncertain. V was cut by 2 bases and J by 0 bases, with 5 bases left in between. CDR1 is SGHTA, CDR2 FQGTGA, per germline. CDR3 length: 13 residues. CDR3 sequence: CASSLPNSYEQYF. The CDR3, as DNA: TGTGCCAGCAGCTTACCAAACTCCTACGAGCAGTACTTC.

The rearrangement uses TRBV7-3 and TRBJ2-5; TRBD2 agrees at 7 bases. This CDR3 is built from 16 residues. V dropped 5 bases and J dropped 1; count of bases not matched to a gene: 10. The V gene's germline CDR1 is SGHTA and CDR2 FQGTGA. CDR3: CASSPRLGGGQETQYF. In nucleotides, the CDR3 is TGTGCCAGCAGCCCCCGTCTTGGCGGGGGCCAAGAGACCCAGTACTTC.

This clonotype appeared once. V usage is TRBV3-1 and J usage is TRBJ1-5, with TRBD1 as a possible D gene (5 bases). Germline V CDR1 and CDR2: LGHDT, YNNKEL (reference sequence). With 4 bases removed from V and 4 bases from J, the gap between germline ends came to 17 bases. The CDR3 totals 16 residues. CDR3 amino acids: CASSPTIGTGNQPQHF. CDR3 DNA: TGTGCCAGCAGCCCGACAATTGGGACGGGGAATCAGCCCCAGCATTTT.

V is TRBV19 and J is TRBJ1-1; the D gene is possibly TRBD1 (6 bases). Trimming stripped 6 bases from V and 2 bases from J, with 13 bases between. This CDR3 has 14 amino acids. The germline CDR1 and CDR2 sequences are LNHDA and SQIVND (reference sequence). The DNA for the CDR3 is TGTGCCAGTAGGAAGACAGGCCGTAACACTGAAGCTTTCTTT. It translates to CASRKTGRNTEAFF.